These 2 T cell receptor beta chains were all obtained from the same sample, sequenced in a study of blood T cell repertoires in COVID-19. Using immunoSEQ multiplex PCR, the repertoire was profiled, and TCRdb retains in-frame clones only, with some absent. The sample contains about 180,000 clones, roughly four fifths of which appear only once. Sequencing was done on a sample of peripheral blood. These receptor sequences come from a woman in her 70s with COVID-19, enrolled during active disease.

V and J are TRBV2 and TRBJ2-1; a possible D gene is TRBD1 (5 bases). Trimming removed 0 bases at V and 11 bases at J, with 17 bases between. The CDR3 is 15 residues long. Germline CDR1 is SNHLY and CDR2 is FYNNEI. CDR3 protein: CASSEALRQGGQQFF. The CDR3 DNA follows: TGTGCCAGCAGTGAAGCGCTTCGGCAGGGCGGCCAGCAGTTCTTC.

The V and J genes are TRBV7-2 and TRBJ2-1, with a tentative D call TRBD1 (5 bases). Germline assignment: CDR1 SGHTA and CDR2 FQGNSA. CDR3 size: 16 residues. With 2 bases removed from V and 2 bases from J, the gap between germline ends came to 13 bases. The CDR3, as DNA: TGTGCCAGCAGCTTATGGTCCCAGGGAACCTACAATGAGCAGTTCTTC. Protein sequence: CASSLWSQGTYNEQFF.